This T cell receptor (beta chain) was observed in a study of T-cell reconstitution after alpha-beta-depleted transplantation in children. Concerning this clonotype itself: No antigen is known for it.

The V and J ends lost 5 bases and 7 bases respectively, with 11 bases between them. Germline V gives CDR1 SGHVS, CDR2 FQNEAQ. The CDR3 sequence is 12 residues long. Unique molecular identifiers were used to barcode this TCRbeta library. Each CDR3 protein gets one entry after TCRdb re-called the PCR reads with MiXCR. Of about 300,000 distinct CDR3 sequences in the sample, over 7% were seen once. Study findings and constraints: Reported findings indicate that, about two months after transplant, alpha-beta T cells came from several hundred expanded clones, which were derived from non-depleted graft cells. When one year had passed after transplant, most T-cell counts and diversity came from newly produced T cells. Recipient T cells and thymic progenitors that survived gave rise to the high TCRbeta diversity observed at day 60 in some patients.

This rearrangement joins TRBV7-8 to TRBJ1-1; D unresolved. Sequencing was performed on peripheral blood, taken 360 days after TCRalphabeta/CD19-depleted stem cell transplant. This clonotype originated in a female patient younger than 10 who had a stem cell transplant for Fanconi anemia, so the T cells may come from the graft donor. CDR3 loop: CASSQPVGEAFF. CDR3 nucleotides: TGTGCCAGCAGCCAGCCGGTTGGTGAAGCTTTCTTT.